A selection of T cell receptor beta chains follows, all from one sample in a study of OX40 agonist ivuxolimab in advanced cancers. Generated by immunoSEQ multiplex PCR, the TCRdb table keeps only in-frame clones and is missing some. Of about 69,000 clones listed, over 75% are singletons. This material consisted of CD4+ or CD8+ T cells sorted from blood, taken in a trial of the OX40 agonist ivuxolimab. These receptors originate from an adult with an advanced solid tumor such as melanoma, head and neck, liver or kidney cancer. The CDR3 runs from the conserved cysteine through the conserved F or W. Each record gives: clone size, J gene, V gene, D gene, CDR3 protein, CDR3 DNA. D genes are given only for firm matches. Some rows have no size entry. The others give once, few or many, or a class for an expanded clone.

>.|TRBJ1-2|TRBV7-9|TRBD1
CASSRGQDNYGYTF
TGTGCCAGCAGCCGGGGACAGGACAACTATGGCTACACCTTC
>once|TRBJ2-1|TRBV5-6|.
CASSWDTGTYNEQFF
TGTGCCAGCAGCTGGGACACTGGAACCTACAATGAGCAGTTCTTC
>.|TRBJ2-1|TRBV4-3|.
CASSQDGPSGAGTNEQFF
TGCGCCAGCAGCCAAGACGGCCCTTCAGGGGCAGGCACGAATGAGCAGTTCTTC
>.|TRBJ2-3|TRBV7-9|.
CASSSYHRSTDTQYF
TGTGCCAGCAGCTCTTACCACAGGAGCACAGATACGCAGTATTTT
>.|TRBJ2-1|TRBV7-9|TRBD1
CASSLADRGENEQFF
TGTGCCAGCAGCTTAGCAGACAGGGGAGAGAATGAGCAGTTCTTC
>.|TRBJ2-7|TRBV7-2|TRBD2
CASSLNPGLAGGSWEQYF
TGTGCCAGCAGCTTGAACCCGGGACTAGCGGGAGGGTCGTGGGAGCAGTACTTC
>.|TRBJ1-1|TRBV6-6|.
CASDIGNTEAFF
TGTGCCAGCGATATCGGGAACACTGAAGCTTTCTTT
>few|TRBJ2-3|TRBV9|.
CASSVEPASRHVDTQYF
TGTGCCAGCAGCGTAGAACCAGCGTCGCGTCATGTGGATACGCAGTATTTT
>.|TRBJ1-1|TRBV7-9|.
CASSLPASAEAFF
TGTGCCAGCAGCTTACCGGCCTCAGCTGAAGCTTTCTTT
>.|TRBJ1-2|TRBV4-1|.
CASSQDGYYGYTF
TGCGCCAGCAGCCAAGACGGGTACTATGGCTACACCTTC
>.|TRBJ2-7|TRBV11-2|TRBD2
CASSSRLAGGYEQYF
TGTGCCAGCAGCTCCCGACTAGCGGGGGGGTACGAGCAGTACTTC
>.|TRBJ1-5|TRBV11-2|TRBD1
CASSLWMLGTGGGQPQHF
TGTGCCAGCAGCTTATGGATGCTCGGTACAGGGGGCGGACAGCCCCAGCATTTT
>.|TRBJ2-7|TRBV15|.
CATSREGSSYEQYF
TGTGCCACCAGCAGAGAGGGCAGCTCCTACGAGCAGTACTTC
>once|TRBJ2-7|TRBV5-4|.
CASSLGSNEQYF
TGTGCCAGCAGCTTGGGGTCTAACGAGCAGTACTTC
>.|TRBJ1-1|TRBV19|.
CASSMTLNTEAFF
TGTGCCAGTAGTATGACATTGAACACTGAAGCTTTCTTT
>.|TRBJ1-2|TRBV11-2|.
CASSLDRLGYGYTF
TGTGCCAGCAGCTTAGACAGGTTAGGATATGGCTACACCTTC
>.|TRBJ1-1|TRBV27|.
CASSFYNRATEAFF
TGTGCCAGCAGTTTTTACAACAGGGCCACTGAAGCTTTCTTT
>.|TRBJ2-2|TRBV5-1|.
CASSLKWGELFF
TGCGCCAGCAGCCTCAAGTGGGGGGAGCTGTTTTTT
>.|TRBJ2-7|TRBV19|TRBD2
CASSIAGGRSYEQYF
TGTGCCAGTAGTATAGCGGGAGGGAGGTCCTACGAGCAGTACTTC
>.|TRBJ2-5|TRBV5-6|.
CASSPKAGETQYF
TGTGCCAGCAGCCCAAAAGCGGGAGAGACCCAGTACTTC
>.|TRBJ2-1|TRBV19|.
CASSNPEASSYNEQFF
TGTGCCAGTAGTAACCCAGAGGCCAGCTCCTACAATGAGCAGTTCTTC
>.|TRBJ2-7|TRBV7-9|.
CASSLGGDSYEQYF
TGTGCCAGCAGCTTAGGGGGGGACTCCTACGAGCAGTACTTC
>once|TRBJ2-2|TRBV27|.
CASSLSLFTGELFF
TGTGCCAGCAGTTTATCCCTATTCACCGGGGAGCTGTTTTTT
>.|TRBJ2-1|TRBV6-4|TRBD2
CASSGVAGDSNEQFF
TGTGCCAGCAGTGGAGTAGCGGGAGATAGCAATGAGCAGTTCTTC
>.|TRBJ2-7|TRBV19|TRBD2
CASSIVLAGGSYEQYF
TGTGCCAGTAGTATTGTACTAGCGGGAGGTTCCTACGAGCAGTACTTC
>.|TRBJ2-7|TRBV19|TRBD2
CASSIPVGGAYEQYF
TGTGCCAGTAGTATTCCGGTTGGGGGGGCCTACGAGCAGTACTTC
>.|TRBJ2-7|TRBV5-6|.
CASSLGAGYEQYF
TGTGCCAGCAGCTTGGGTGCCGGGTACGAGCAGTACTTC
>once|TRBJ2-5|TRBV11-2|.
CASSSWAVQETQYF
TGTGCCAGCAGCTCTTGGGCAGTACAAGAGACCCAGTACTTC
>.|TRBJ2-7|TRBV4-3|.
CASSPAVASSYEQYF
TGCGCCAGCAGCCCCGCGGTGGCGAGCTCCTACGAGCAGTACTTC
>.|TRBJ2-3|TRBV7-9|TRBD2
CASSLGLLAGHLDTQYF
TGTGCCAGCAGCTTAGGTCTACTAGCGGGCCACTTAGATACGCAGTATTTT
>.|TRBJ2-1|TRBV27|.
CATRVRYNEQFF
TGTGCCACCAGGGTTCGCTACAATGAGCAGTTCTTC
>.|TRBJ1-2|TRBV6-5|.
CASSEGGGNGGYTF
TGTGCCAGCAGTGAAGGTGGAGGGAACGGTGGCTACACCTTC
>once|TRBJ2-1|TRBV7-6|TRBD2
CASSLETSGRLVNEQFF
TGTGCCAGCAGCTTAGAGACTAGCGGGAGATTGGTCAATGAGCAGTTCTTC
>.|TRBJ2-1|TRBV13|.
CASSLGVSNEQFF
TGTGCCAGCAGCTTAGGGGTCTCCAATGAGCAGTTCTTC
>.|TRBJ2-7|TRBV5-6|.
CASSLAYEQYF
TGTGCCAGCAGCTTGGCCTACGAGCAGTACTTC
>.|TRBJ1-2|TRBV6-1|TRBD1
CASSEPPQGAWGYTF
TGTGCCAGCAGTGAACCCCCACAGGGGGCATGGGGCTACACCTTC
>.|TRBJ2-6|TRBV4-2|.
CASSATGANVLTF
TGTGCCAGCAGCGCTACTGGAGCCAACGTCCTGACTTTC
>once|TRBJ2-7|TRBV27|.
CASSLTPRAYEQYF
TGTGCCAGCAGTTTGACTCCTCGAGCCTACGAGCAGTACTTC
>.|TRBJ1-2|TRBV5-5|.
CASSLLLGNGYGYTF
TGTGCCAGCAGCTTGCTCTTGGGGAACGGGTATGGCTACACCTTC
>.|TRBJ2-7|TRBV13|.
CASSFRGEARTYEQYF
TGTGCCAGCAGCTTCCGCGGGGAAGCGCGTACCTACGAGCAGTACTTC
>.|TRBJ1-2|TRBV19|.
CASRAGGNGYTF
TGTGCCTCAAGAGCGGGGGGCAATGGCTACACCTTC
>.|TRBJ2-7|TRBV23-1|.
CASSQMGGVSSYEQYF
TGCGCCAGCAGTCAAATGGGCGGGGTTAGCTCCTACGAGCAGTACTTC
>.|TRBJ2-7|TRBV11-2|.
CASSLDLPPRGLHEQYF
TGTGCCAGCAGCTTAGATCTCCCGCCCAGGGGTTTGCACGAGCAGTACTTC
>.|TRBJ2-7|TRBV6-1|.
CASSELVGTYEQYF
TGTGCCAGCAGTGAATTGGTGGGAACGTACGAGCAGTACTTC
>.|TRBJ1-3|TRBV9|.
CASSPGSGNTIYF
TGTGCCAGCAGCCCCGGCTCTGGAAACACCATATATTTT
>.|TRBJ1-6|TRBV13|.
CASSPGGDSPLHF
TGTGCCAGCAGCCCGGGGGGGGACTCACCCCTCCACTTT
>few|TRBJ1-2|TRBV4-3|.
CASSQDLGTYYGYTF
TGCGCCAGCAGCCAAGATCTAGGCACATACTATGGCTACACCTTC
>.|TRBJ2-7|TRBV14|TRBD2
CASSQLTSGSSYEQYF
TGTGCCAGCAGCCAACTGACTAGCGGGTCCTCCTACGAGCAGTACTTC
>.|TRBJ2-7|TRBV11-2|TRBD1
CASSFGQGGYEQYF
TGTGCCAGCAGCTTTGGACAGGGGGGCTACGAGCAGTACTTC
>few|TRBJ2-5|TRBV5-4|TRBD2
CASSPVAGPGETQYF
TGTGCCAGCAGCCCAGTAGCGGGGCCCGGGGAGACCCAGTACTTC
>.|TRBJ2-2|TRBV5-4|TRBD2
CASSLGRGGRSAGELFF
TGTGCCAGCAGCTTGGGTCGGGGCGGGAGGTCTGCCGGGGAGCTGTTTTTT